These T cell receptor beta chains were read from a single sample in a study of OX40 agonist ivuxolimab in advanced cancers. Clones were sequenced by immunoSEQ multiplex PCR, and TCRdb holds only the in-frame ones, with some missing. This table holds 15,000 to 20,000 clones, more than 60% found once. This material consisted of CD4+ or CD8+ T cells sorted from blood, taken in a trial of the OX40 agonist ivuxolimab. These receptors were obtained from an adult with an advanced solid tumor such as melanoma, head and neck, liver or kidney cancer. The CDR3 runs from the conserved cysteine through the conserved F or W. The D gene is left open where the match is weak. Size is omitted from some rows. Given values are once, few, many or a class for expanded clones.

>TRBJ2-5|TRBV7-8|.|.
TGTGCCAGCACCCTGCCGGGGCGGGAAGAGACCCAGTACTTC
CASTLPGREETQYF
>TRBJ2-1|TRBV10-3|.|.
TGTGCCACCACCACCCCGGGGATGTACAATGAGCAGTTCTTC
CATTTPGMYNEQFF
>TRBJ2-2|TRBV6-5|.|.
TGTGCCAGCAGTTGGGGGATCACCGGGGAGCTGTTTTTT
CASSWGITGELFF
>TRBJ2-7|TRBV14|.|.
TGTGCCAGCAGCCACCGGCAGGGGCGTTCGTACGAGCAGTACTTC
CASSHRQGRSYEQYF
>TRBJ2-7|TRBV27|TRBD2|.
TGTGCCAGCAGTTTGGGAGGGGTAGGATTCTACGAGCAGTACTTC
CASSLGGVGFYEQYF
>TRBJ1-2|TRBV9|.|.
TGTGCCAGCTACCCCGACCTGGTAGCAGGGGCTTCTAACTATGGCTACACCTTC
CASYPDLVAGASNYGYTF
>TRBJ1-6|TRBV6-5|.|.
TGTGCCAGCAGTTCCGCAGGGAGGGATTCACCCCTCCACTTT
CASSSAGRDSPLHF
>TRBJ2-5|TRBV5-4|.|.
TGTGCCAGCAGCTTCCCCGGGACGGAGACCCAGTACTTC
CASSFPGTETQYF
>TRBJ2-7|TRBV5-4|.|.
TGTGCCAGCAGCTTAGGGGGGGGCTCCGAGCAGTACTTC
CASSLGGGSEQYF
>TRBJ1-1|TRBV12-2|.|.
TGTGCAAGTCGCAAAACAGGGAGGGTCACTGAAGCTTTCTTT
CASRKTGRVTEAFF
>TRBJ2-7|TRBV4-1|TRBD2|.
TGCGCCAGCAGCCAAGTGGGGGCGGGGGGGTACGAGCAGTACTTC
CASSQVGAGGYEQYF
>TRBJ2-7|TRBV27|.|.
TGTGCCAGCAGTTTATCAGGGACATCCTACGAGCAGTACTTC
CASSLSGTSYEQYF
>TRBJ2-3|TRBV7-9|TRBD1|.
TGTGCCAGCAGCCGGACCGGGACAGGGGGATCAGATACGCAGTATTTT
CASSRTGTGGSDTQYF
>TRBJ2-2|TRBV19|TRBD2|few
TGTGCCAGTAGTCAAGCGGGAGGGCCTTCCGGGGAGCTGTTTTTT
CASSQAGGPSGELFF
>TRBJ2-3|TRBV27|.|.
TGTGCCAGCAGTTTACTTTCAGTCGGAACAGATACGCAGTATTTT
CASSLLSVGTDTQYF
>TRBJ1-5|TRBV7-8|.|few
TGTGCCAGCAGCACCAAAGGGGTTCAGCCCCAGCATTTT
CASSTKGVQPQHF
>TRBJ1-4|TRBV5-4|.|.
TGTGCCAGCAGCTTGGGTAGGAGTAATGAAAAACTGTTTTTT
CASSLGRSNEKLFF
>TRBJ2-1|TRBV6-6|.|once
TGTGCCAGCAGCGGGGCCAGGGATGAGCAGTTCTTC
CASSGARDEQFF
>TRBJ2-3|TRBV2|TRBD2|.
TGTGCCAGCAATCCCGGACTAGACACAGATACGCAGTATTTT
CASNPGLDTDTQYF
>TRBJ2-1|TRBV2|TRBD2|.
TGTGCCAGCAGTCCTATTGGGGGACTAGCGGGAAATGAGCAGTTCTTC
CASSPIGGLAGNEQFF
>TRBJ2-5|TRBV6-5|.|.
TGTGCCAGCAGTTACCCCCAGGGGGAGGGCCAAGAGACCCAGTACTTC
CASSYPQGEGQETQYF
>TRBJ2-7|TRBV11-2|TRBD2|once
TGTGCCAGCAGCCTAGGGACTAGCGGGAAGACTCTAGACGAGCAGTACTTC
CASSLGTSGKTLDEQYF
>TRBJ2-7|TRBV7-9|.|.
TGTGCCAGCAGCTTAGTAGTCCCGCCCTACGAGCAGTACTTC
CASSLVVPPYEQYF
>TRBJ2-7|TRBV27|.|.
TGTGCCAGCAGTTTAGTGGGGGTCGAGGGCGAGCAGTACTTC
CASSLVGVEGEQYF
>TRBJ2-7|TRBV19|TRBD2|once
TGTGCCAGTAGGGGCGGGGGGGCCTACGAGCAGTACTTC
CASRGGGAYEQYF
>TRBJ1-1|TRBV29-1|.|.
TGCAGCGTCTCCGATCTAACAAACACTGAAGCTTTCTTT
CSVSDLTNTEAFF
>TRBJ2-7|TRBV4-2|TRBD2|.
TGTGCCAGCATGGAGCGGGAAACCTACGAGCAGTACTTC
CASMERETYEQYF
>TRBJ2-5|TRBV27|TRBD1|many
TGTGCCAGCAGTTTATATGGACAGGGGGCGCCGGGCCAAGAGACCCAGTACTTC
CASSLYGQGAPGQETQYF
>TRBJ2-1|TRBV2|TRBD2|.
TGTGCCAGCAGTTCGGAGCGGGGGTTTATTAATGAGCAGTTCTTC
CASSSERGFINEQFF
>TRBJ2-2|TRBV29-1|.|.
TGCAGCGTTGAAGACGTCGCAGGGGCGGACACCGGGGAGCTGTTTTTT
CSVEDVAGADTGELFF
>TRBJ1-4|TRBV15|TRBD1|once
TGTGCCACCCGGGACAGGGCAAATGAAAAACTGTTTTTT
CATRDRANEKLFF